The present TCR beta chain was sequenced within a study of blood T cell repertoires in COVID-19. The study drew participants aged about 18 to 89 years from some 23 US areas. Profiling relied on immunoSEQ multiplex PCR, and the TCRdb table lists in-frame clones only, not all of them. Of about 390,000 clones detected, around nine tenths appear once; the ten largest clones hold roughly a tenth. V was clipped by 0 bases and J by 4 bases, with 12 bases between them. CDR3 length: 16 residues. CDR1 is MNHNS, CDR2 SASEGT, per germline. This chain links TRBV6-1 with TRBJ2-2, with D possibly TRBD1 on 6 matching bases. Sequences were obtained from PBMCs or T cells enriched from blood (not recorded which). The source of this sequence is a woman in her 50s who had recovered from COVID-19. This chain's CDR3 is CASSEAGGRGTGELFF. CDR3 nucleotide sequence: TGTGCCAGCAGTGAAGCTGGGGGCAGGGGCACCGGGGAGCTGTTTTTT.